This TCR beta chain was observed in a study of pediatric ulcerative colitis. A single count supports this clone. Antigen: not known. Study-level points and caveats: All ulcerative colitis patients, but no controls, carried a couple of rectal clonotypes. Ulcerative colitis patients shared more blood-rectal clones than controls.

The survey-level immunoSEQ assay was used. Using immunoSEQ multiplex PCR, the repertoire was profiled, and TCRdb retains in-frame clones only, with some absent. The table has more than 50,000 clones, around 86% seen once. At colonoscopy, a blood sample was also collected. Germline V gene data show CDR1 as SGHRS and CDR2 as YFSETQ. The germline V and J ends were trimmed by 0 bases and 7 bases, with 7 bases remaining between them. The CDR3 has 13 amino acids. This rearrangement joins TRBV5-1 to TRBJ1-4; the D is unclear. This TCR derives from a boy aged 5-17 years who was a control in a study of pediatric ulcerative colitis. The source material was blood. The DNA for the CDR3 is TGCGCCAGCAGCTTGGGCGGTAGTGAAAAACTGTTTTTT. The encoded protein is CASSLGGSEKLFF.